The following is a T cell receptor (beta chain) sequence with its context. Its antigen is unidentified. The sample belongs to a study of cytomegalovirus exposure and HLA in healthy donors. Study-wide background: Prior work identified around 100 million unique TCR beta sequences in 150 million to 200 million T cells. Study results and limitations: There were a few CMV-associated chains whose specificity for CMV antigens was confirmed in vitro. The study labeled 170 or so TCR beta chains cytomegalovirus-associated. Among CMV-associated TCR beta chains, most appeared HLA-restricted in a later analysis.

Germline-derived CDR1 and CDR2 are SGHRS and YFSETQ. This CDR3 spans 16 amino acids. The ends were cut back, 1 base at V and 4 bases at J, with 14 bases in the middle. The PCR used 60 Vbeta and 13 Jbeta primers. The data were produced by immunoSEQ multiplex PCR, yet TCRdb's version contains in-frame clones alone and is incomplete. The data show 170,000 or so clones, about three quarters seen once. The gene calls are TRBV5-1 and TRBJ2-2; no clear D. This clonotype was sampled from a woman between 40 and 55 years old in good health and CMV-seronegative. The sample comprised PBMCs. This chain's CDR3 is CASSLSLGTGTGELFF. The CDR3 DNA sequence: TGCGCCAGCAGCTTGTCGCTGGGTACGGGCACCGGGGAGCTGTTTTTT.